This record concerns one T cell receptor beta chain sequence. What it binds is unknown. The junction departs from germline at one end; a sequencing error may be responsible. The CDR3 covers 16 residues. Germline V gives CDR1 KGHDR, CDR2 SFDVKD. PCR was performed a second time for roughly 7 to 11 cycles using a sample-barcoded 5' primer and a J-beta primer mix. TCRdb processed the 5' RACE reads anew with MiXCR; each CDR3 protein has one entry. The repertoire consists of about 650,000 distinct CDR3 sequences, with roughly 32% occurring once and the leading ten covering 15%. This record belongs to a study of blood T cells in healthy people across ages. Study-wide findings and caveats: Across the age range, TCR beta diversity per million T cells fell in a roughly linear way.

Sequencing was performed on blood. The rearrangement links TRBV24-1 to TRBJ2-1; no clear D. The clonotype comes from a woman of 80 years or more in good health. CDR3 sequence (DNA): TGCGCCACCAGTGATTTGGGCGCCAGCTCCTACAATGAGCAGTTCTTC. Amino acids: CATSDLGASSYNEQFF.